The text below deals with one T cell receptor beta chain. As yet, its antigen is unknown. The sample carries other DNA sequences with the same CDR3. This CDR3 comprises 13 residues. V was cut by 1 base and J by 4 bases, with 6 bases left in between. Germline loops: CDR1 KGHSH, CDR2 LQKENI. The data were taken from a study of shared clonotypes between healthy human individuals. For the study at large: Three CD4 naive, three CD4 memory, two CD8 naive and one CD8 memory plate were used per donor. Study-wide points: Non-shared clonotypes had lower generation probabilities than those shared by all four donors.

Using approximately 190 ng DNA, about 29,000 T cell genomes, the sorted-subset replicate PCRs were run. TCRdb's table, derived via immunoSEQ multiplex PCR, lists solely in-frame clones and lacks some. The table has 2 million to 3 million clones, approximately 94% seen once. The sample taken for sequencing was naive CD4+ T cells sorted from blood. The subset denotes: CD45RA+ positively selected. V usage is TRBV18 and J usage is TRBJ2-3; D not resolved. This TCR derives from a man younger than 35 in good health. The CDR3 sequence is CASSPLTPDTQYF. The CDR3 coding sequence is TGTGCCAGCTCACCACTGACCCCAGATACGCAGTATTTT. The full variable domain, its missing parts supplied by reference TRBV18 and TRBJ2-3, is NAGVMQNPRHLVRRRGQEARLRCSPMKGHSHVYWYRQLPEEGLKFMVYLQKENIIDESGMPKERFSAEFPKEGPSILRIQQVVRGDSAAYFCASSPLTPDTQYFGPGTRLTVL.